This T cell receptor beta chain was recovered during a study of T-cell memory formation after mild COVID-19. The CDR3 length is 15 residues. The V gene end was trimmed by 7 bases and the J gene end by 3 bases; junction bases not matched to a gene: 9. Germline CDR1 SGHRS, CDR2 YFSETQ. This clonotype was observed a few times. One entry per CDR3 protein, called by TCRdb with MiXCR from the 5' RACE reads. The table has roughly 280,000 distinct CDR3 sequences, 8.2% seen once. The rearrangement uses TRBV5-1 and TRBJ2-5; 10 positions match TRBD1. The sample consisted of PBMCs or a T cell subset sorted from them (not recorded which). The clonotype comes from a man younger than 30 who had mild COVID-19 (a few samples of this study predate the infection). Cell type and time point are not known. CDR3 region: CASRRQGAREETQYF. The CDR3, as DNA: TGCGCCAGCCGTCGACAGGGGGCGCGGGAAGAGACCCAGTACTTC.